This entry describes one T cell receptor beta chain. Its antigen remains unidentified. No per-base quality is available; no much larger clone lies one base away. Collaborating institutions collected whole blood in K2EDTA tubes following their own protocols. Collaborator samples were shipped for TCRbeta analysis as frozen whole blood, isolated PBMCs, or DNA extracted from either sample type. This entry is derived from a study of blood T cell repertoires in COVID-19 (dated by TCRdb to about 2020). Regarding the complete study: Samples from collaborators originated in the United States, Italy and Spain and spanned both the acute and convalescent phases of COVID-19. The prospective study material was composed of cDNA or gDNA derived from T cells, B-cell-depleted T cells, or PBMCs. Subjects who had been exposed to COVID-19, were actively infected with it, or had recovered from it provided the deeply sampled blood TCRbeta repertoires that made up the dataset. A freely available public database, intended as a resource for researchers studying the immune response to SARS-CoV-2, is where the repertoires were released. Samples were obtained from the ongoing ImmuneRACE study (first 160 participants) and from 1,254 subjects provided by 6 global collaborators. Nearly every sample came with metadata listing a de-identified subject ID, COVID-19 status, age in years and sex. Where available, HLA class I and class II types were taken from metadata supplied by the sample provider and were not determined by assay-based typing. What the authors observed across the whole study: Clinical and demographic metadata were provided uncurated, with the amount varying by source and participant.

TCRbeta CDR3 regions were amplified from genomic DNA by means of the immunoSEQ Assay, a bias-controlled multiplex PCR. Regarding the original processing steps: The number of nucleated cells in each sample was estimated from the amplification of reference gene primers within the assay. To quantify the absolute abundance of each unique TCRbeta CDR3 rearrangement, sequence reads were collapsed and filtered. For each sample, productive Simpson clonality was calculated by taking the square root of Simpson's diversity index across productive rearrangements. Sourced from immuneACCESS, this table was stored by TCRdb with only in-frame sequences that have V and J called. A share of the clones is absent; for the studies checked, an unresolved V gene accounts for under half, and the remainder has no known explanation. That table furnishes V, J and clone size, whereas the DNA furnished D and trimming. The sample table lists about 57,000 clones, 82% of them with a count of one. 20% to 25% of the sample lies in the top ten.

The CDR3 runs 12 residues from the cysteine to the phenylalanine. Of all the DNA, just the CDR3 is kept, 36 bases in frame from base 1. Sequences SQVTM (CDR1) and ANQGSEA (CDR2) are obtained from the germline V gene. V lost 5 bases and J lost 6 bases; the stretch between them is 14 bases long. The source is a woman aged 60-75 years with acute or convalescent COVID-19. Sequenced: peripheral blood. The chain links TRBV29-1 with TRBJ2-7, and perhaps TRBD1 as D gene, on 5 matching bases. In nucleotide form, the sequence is TGCAGCGTTCCAGGGAAACGAGGCGAGCAGTACTTC. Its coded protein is CSVPGKRGEQYF.